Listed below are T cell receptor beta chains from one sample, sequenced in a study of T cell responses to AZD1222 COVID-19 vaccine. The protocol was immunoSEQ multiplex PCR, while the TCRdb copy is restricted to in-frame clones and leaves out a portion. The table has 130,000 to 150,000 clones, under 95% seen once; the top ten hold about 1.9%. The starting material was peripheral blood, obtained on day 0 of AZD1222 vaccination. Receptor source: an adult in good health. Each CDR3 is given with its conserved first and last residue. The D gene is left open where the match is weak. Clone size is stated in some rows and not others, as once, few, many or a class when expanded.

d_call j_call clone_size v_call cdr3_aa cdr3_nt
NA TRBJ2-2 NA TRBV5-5 CASSLFQGGGELFF TGTGCCAGCAGCTTGTTCCAGGGGGGCGGGGAGCTGTTTTTT
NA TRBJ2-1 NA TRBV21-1 CASSLGVGQFF TGTGCCAGCAGCTTGGGAGTAGGGCAGTTCTTC
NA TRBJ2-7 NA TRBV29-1 CSVDLPDNSYEQYF TGCAGCGTTGATCTTCCGGACAACTCCTACGAGCAGTACTTC
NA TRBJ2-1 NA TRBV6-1 CASSEGRTYNEQFF TGTGCCAGCAGTGAAGGTCGCACTTACAATGAGCAGTTCTTC
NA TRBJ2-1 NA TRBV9 CASSADFQSRFF TGTGCCAGCAGCGCGGACTTCCAGTCCCGATTCTTC
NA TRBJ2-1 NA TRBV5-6 CASGWTDNNEQFF TGTGCCAGCGGGTGGACAGACAACAATGAGCAGTTCTTC
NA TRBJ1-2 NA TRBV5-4 CASSSPRMEDYGYTF TGTGCCAGCAGCTCTCCCCGTATGGAGGACTATGGCTACACCTTC
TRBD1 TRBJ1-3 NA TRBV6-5 CASSYLTGHGNTIYF TGTGCCAGCAGTTACTTGACAGGGCACGGAAACACCATATATTTT
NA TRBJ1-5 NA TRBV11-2 CASSLMGGWGNQPQHF TGTGCCAGCAGCTTAATGGGTGGTTGGGGCAATCAGCCCCAGCATTTT
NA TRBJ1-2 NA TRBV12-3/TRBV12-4 CASSSGPISVAF TGTGCCAGCAGTTCCGGACCTATTAGTGTCGCCTTC
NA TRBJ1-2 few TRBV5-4 CASMSTVGDNYGYTF TGTGCCAGCATGTCGACAGTGGGGGATAACTATGGCTACACCTTC
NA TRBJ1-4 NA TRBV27 CASNLRGFGEKLFF TGTGCCAGCAATCTTCGGGGTTTCGGTGAAAAACTGTTTTTT
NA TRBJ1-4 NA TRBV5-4 CASSLESNEKLFF TGTGCCAGCAGCTTGGAGTCTAATGAAAAACTGTTTTTT
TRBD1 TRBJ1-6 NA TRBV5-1 CASSEGQGGSPLHF TGCGCCAGCAGCGAGGGACAGGGGGGATCACCCCTCCACTTT
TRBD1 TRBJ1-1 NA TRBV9 CASSSPRDRGTEAFF TGTGCCAGCAGCTCCCCCCGGGACAGAGGCACTGAAGCTTTCTTT
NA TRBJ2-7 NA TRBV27 CASSFNLYEQYF TGTGCCAGCAGTTTTAACCTCTACGAGCAGTACTTC
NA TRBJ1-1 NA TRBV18 CASSPGGTASMNTEAFF TGTGCCAGCTCCCCTGGGGGTACAGCATCCATGAACACTGAAGCTTTCTTT
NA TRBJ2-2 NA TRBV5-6 CASSPDSAGELFF TGTGCCAGCAGTCCGGACAGTGCCGGGGAGCTGTTTTTT
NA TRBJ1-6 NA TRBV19 CASTAEHEVLYNSPLHF TGTGCCAGTACCGCCGAACACGAAGTCCTCTATAATTCACCCCTCCACTTT
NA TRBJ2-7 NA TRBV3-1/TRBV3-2 CASSQVNEQYF TGTGCCAGCAGCCAAGTTAACGAGCAGTACTTC
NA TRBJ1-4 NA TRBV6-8 CASSYRRGDEKLFF TGTGCCAGCAGTTACCGAAGGGGGGATGAAAAACTGTTTTTT
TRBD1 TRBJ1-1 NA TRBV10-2 CASRGQGPEAFF TGCGCCAGCAGGGGACAGGGCCCTGAAGCTTTCTTT
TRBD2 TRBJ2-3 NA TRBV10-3 CAISELRGSTDTQYF TGTGCCATCAGTGAGCTGCGGGGGAGCACAGATACGCAGTATTTT
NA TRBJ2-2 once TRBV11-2 CASSPLQTYTGELFF TGTGCCAGCAGCCCACTACAGACATACACCGGGGAGCTGTTTTTT
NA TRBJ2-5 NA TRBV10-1 CASSETGFAGGETQYF TGCGCCAGCAGTGAGACGGGTTTCGCGGGCGGAGAGACCCAGTACTTC
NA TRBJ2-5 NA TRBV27 CASSLVRGTETQYF TGTGCCAGCAGTTTAGTAAGGGGGACGGAGACCCAGTACTTC
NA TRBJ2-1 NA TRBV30 CAWYPSPGEQFF TGTGCCTGGTATCCGAGTCCGGGTGAGCAGTTCTTC
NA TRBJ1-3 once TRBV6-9 CASSYPAGRPGNTIYF TGTGCCAGCAGTTATCCGGCAGGGAGGCCTGGAAACACCATATATTTT
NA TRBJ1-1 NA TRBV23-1 CASSQSGRTEAFF TGCGCCAGCAGTCAATCTGGGAGAACTGAAGCTTTCTTT
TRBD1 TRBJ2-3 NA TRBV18 CASSPRGTGTDTQYF TGTGCCAGCTCACCTCGAGGGACAGGGACAGATACGCAGTATTTT
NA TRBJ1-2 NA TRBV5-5 CASSLVGNSNYGYTF TGTGCCAGCAGCTTGGTTGGGAATTCTAACTATGGCTACACCTTC
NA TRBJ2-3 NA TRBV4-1 CASSLFGGGSADTQYF TGCGCCAGCAGCCTATTTGGGGGGGGCTCTGCAGATACGCAGTATTTT
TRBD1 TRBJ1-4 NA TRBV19 CASSMGTVIEKLFF TGTGCCAGTAGTATGGGGACAGTCATCGAGAAACTGTTTTTT
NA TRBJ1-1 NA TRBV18 CASSPVSLNTEAFF TGTGCCAGCTCACCAGTAAGCCTCAACACTGAAGCTTTCTTT